This T cell receptor (beta chain) was found in a study of CD8 T cells in Susac syndrome (dated by TCRdb to the late 2010s). Context from the whole study: The study used repertoire sequencing to test whether antigen drove CD8+ T cell activation and differentiation in Susac syndrome. Overall results and qualifications from the work: The study acknowledged that relatively few individuals were included in the TCR sequencing and HLA analysis.

Peripheral blood CD8+ and CD4+ T cells from healthy donors, Susac syndrome patients and multiple sclerosis patients were profiled using high-throughput TCR beta sequencing. Treatment-naive patients with stable or active relapsing-remitting disease fulfilling revised McDonald criteria were used as multiple sclerosis controls. Bulk CD8+ and CD4+ T cells were purified magnetically by negative isolation, whereas CD8+ TEMRA cells were enriched by FACS. Blood was collected in EDTA tubes and processed within 24 hours, with PBMCs isolated through density gradient centrifugation. PBMCs intended for TCR sequencing were cryopreserved in liquid nitrogen and were subsequently thawed in a 37 degrees C water bath. The sorted or isolated CD4+, CD8+ and CD8+ TEMRA cells had a purity of 90% or higher. RNA was extracted with the RNeasy kit and 0.5 to 1 ug was reverse transcribed using random hexamers. The immunoSEQ multiplex PCR assay, covering 54 Vbeta and 13 Jbeta segments, was used to amplify TCR beta CDR3 regions. Bias from PCR amplification was corrected by using a synthetic template baseline for primer optimization and for computational correction. Regarding the original processing steps: Reads were annotated to V, D and J genes according to IMGT and were analyzed with immunoSEQ Analyzer, with only productive sequences retained. To calculate clonality, Shannon entropy was normalized by log2 of the number of productive unique sequences and then subtracted from one. Public and private clones were assessed among the 100 most prevalent clones of each patient and control. A clone was defined as Susac-specific if it was absent from the healthy and MS cohorts, from over a thousand published viral clones and from other ImmuneACCESS disease sequences. TCRdb cleaned the public reads at Q25 with fastp, built clones with MiXCR and kept in-frame beta chains. Each CDR3 protein appears once, grouped with its most common genes and DNA. V and J calls and clone size were set by TCRdb, not the authors. For this sample there are 200,000 to 250,000 distinct CDR3 sequences; 95% appear just once. The ten largest clones capture around 0.076% of the sample.

From a lookup of the germline V gene, CDR1 and CDR2 are MNHNS and SASEGT. Trimmed from V: 7 bases; trimmed from J: 3 bases; junction bases lacking a gene match: 19. From cysteine to phenylalanine, the CDR3 is 18 amino acids long. Just CDR3 DNA is preserved here, 54 bases in frame from base 1. About this clonotype: The antigen it binds to is not known. Base qualities were left out, and no much larger clone turns up one base away.

Material: CD4+ T cells from PBMCs. Here the chain combines TRBV6-1 and TRBJ1-2; the central 8 bases match TRBD1. This sequence originates from a human donor with multiple sclerosis. For the CDR3, the sequence is CASTPHLQGGMSDYGYTF. The DNA reads TGTGCCAGCACCCCACATCTACAGGGGGGAATGTCAGACTATGGCTACACCTTC.